These 5 T cell receptor beta chains were all obtained from the same sample, sequenced in a study of cytomegalovirus exposure and HLA in healthy donors. PCR was performed using 60 Vbeta and 13 Jbeta primers. The table came from immunoSEQ multiplex PCR; TCRdb's copy has only in-frame clones and leaves some out. Of approximately 170,000 clones listed, around 80% are singletons. The sequenced sample consisted of PBMCs. All receptors come from a woman aged 50 to 65 in good health and CMV-seronegative.

The chain carries TRBV19 and TRBJ2-7; TRBD2 might be the D (5 bases). The CDR3 is 14 residues long. Germline V lookup: CDR1 LNHDA, CDR2 SQIVND (reference sequence). V was trimmed by 4 bases and J by 6 bases, leaving 16 bases between them. For the CDR3, the DNA is TGTGCCAGTAGTAGTATAGAGGGCCGGCGCGAGCAGTACTTC. Protein product: CASSSIEGRREQYF.

The chain has TRBV7-9 and TRBJ2-5, with D maybe TRBD2 (6 bases). Judging by the DNA end, TRBJ2-7 fits better; the J call may be wrong. This CDR3 has 15 residues. In germline, CDR1 is SEHNR, CDR2 FQNEAQ (reference sequence). CDR3 sequence reads: CASSSAGGLGYEQYF. CDR3 nucleotides: TGTGCCAGCAGCTCGGCCGGGGGTCTCGGTTACGAGCAGTACTTC.

J is TRBJ1-1 and V is TRBV29-1; TRBD1 is a possible D gene (5 bases). CDR1 is SQVTM and CDR2 is ANQGSEA in the germline V gene. Trimming stripped 6 bases from V and 8 bases from J, with 16 bases between. The CDR3 extends over 12 amino acids. As DNA, the CDR3 is TGCAGCGTGAGCCACGGACAAAAGGAAGCTTTCTTT. Amino acid sequence: CSVSHGQKEAFF.

The chain uses TRBV11-2 and TRBJ2-7, with D possibly matching TRBD1 (6 bases). Between the trimmed V and J ends, which lost 5 bases and 0 bases, there was a span of 11 bases. The germline V gene has CDR1 SGHAT and CDR2 FQNNGV. The CDR3 runs to 14 residues. The CDR3 region is CASSVDRISYEQYF. DNA of the CDR3: TGTGCCAGCAGCGTTGACAGGATCTCCTACGAGCAGTACTTC.

The chain recombines TRBV10-3 with TRBJ1-1; 7 bases line up with TRBD1. The CDR3 has 17 residues. Per germline, CDR1 ENHRY and CDR2 SYGVKD. The V segment lost 0 bases and the J segment 7 bases; nucleotides outside the gene matches: 14. CDR3 loop: CAISESKGNRGMGEAFF. CDR3 sequence (DNA): TGTGCCATCAGTGAGTCGAAAGGGAACAGGGGTATGGGTGAAGCTTTCTTT.